The clone carrying this T cell receptor (beta chain) has at least ten counts. Antigen unknown. TCRdb reprocessed the reads via MiXCR and lists one record per CDR3 protein. In the table there are fewer than 550,000 distinct CDR3 sequences, more than 15% of which are singletons. Germline loops: CDR1 ENHRY, CDR2 SYGVKD. The V segment lost 3 bases and the J segment 6 bases; nucleotides outside the gene matches: 19. The CDR3 has 19 amino acids. The sample is drawn from a study of T cell repertoires in cytomegalovirus infection. Points from the study as a whole: HLA-C-restricted CMV clonotypes gave the most frequent clonotype in two of eight donors. Adding up the frequency of public TCR beta families identified people who carried CMV plus the relevant HLA.

The TCR was taken from a human donor in good health (CMV status not recorded). Some clones in this sample may be carry-over from other donors' samples. Sequencing was carried out using CD8+ T cells from PBMCs. The gene calls are TRBV10-3 and TRBJ1-5; 8 bases line up with TRBD1. CDR3 coding DNA: TGTGCCATCAGTGAAACCCCTTTGGGGGCACAGGGGGTTTTTCAGCCCCAGCATTTT. This gives the protein CAISETPLGAQGVFQPQHF.